A selection of T cell receptor beta chains follows, all from one sample in a study of neurological immune-mediated disorders. One entry per CDR3 protein results from TCRdb running MiXCR on the 5' RACE reads. The table includes around 90,000 distinct CDR3 sequences, roughly 13% detected once. Material for sequencing was PBMCs. The receptors stem from a female donor with HTLV-1-associated myelopathy (HAM/TSP). The CDR3 runs from the conserved cysteine through the conserved F or W. D genes are given only for firm matches. Clone size appears in some rows only: once, few, many, or a class for an expanded clone.

V	D	J	size	DNA	CDR3
TRBV3-1	-	TRBJ2-7	many	TGTGCCAGCAGCCAGGGCGACAAGCGGACGGCGTACTTC	CASSQGDKRTAYF
TRBV12-3/TRBV12-4	TRBD2	TRBJ2-2	many	TGTGCCAGCAGCGCTAGCGGGGGCTACACCGGGGAGCTGTTTTTT	CASSASGGYTGELFF
TRBV28	-	TRBJ2-1	many	TGTGCCAGCAGTTCCCCGCGCCCCAATGAGCAGTTCTTC	CASSSPRPNEQFF
TRBV12-3/TRBV12-4	TRBD1	TRBJ2-5	many	TGTGCCAGCAGTCAAATACAGGGGAATCGAGGAGAGACCCAGTACTTC	CASSQIQGNRGETQYF
TRBV7-9	-	TRBJ2-5	many	TGTGCCAGCACACAGGGAAAAGAGACCCAGTACTTC	CASTQGKETQYF
TRBV7-3	-	TRBJ1-6	many	TGTGCCAGCAGCCAAACCCAAAAGGAAGCGCAGGGGACCGCCTATAATTCACCCCTCCACTTT	CASSQTQKEAQGTAYNSPLHF
TRBV28	-	TRBJ2-3	many	TGTGCCAGCAGCGCGGGACTTCGTGGGGATACGCAGTATTTT	CASSAGLRGDTQYF
TRBV27	-	TRBJ2-1	many	TGTGCCAGCAGTTTTCCTCCCCCCAGAGAGCAGTTCTTC	CASSFPPPREQFF
TRBV6-6	-	TRBJ1-2	many	TGTGCCAGCGTACAGGGTCTTAACTATGGCTACACCTTC	CASVQGLNYGYTF
TRBV6-5	-	TRBJ2-4	many	TGTGCCAGCAGTTACTCTCTTGGAGGACTAGCCAAAAACATTCAGTACTTC	CASSYSLGGLAKNIQYF
TRBV28	TRBD1	TRBJ1-5	many	TGTGCCAGCAGTTCGGGACAGGGGTCCTATTGGCAGCCCCAGCATTTT	CASSSGQGSYWQPQHF
TRBV10-1	TRBD2	TRBJ2-1	-	TGCGCCAGCAATCAACTCGAGCTGGGACTAGCGGGTCCGCAGTTCTTC	CASNQLELGLAGPQFF
TRBV5-1	-	TRBJ2-5	many	TGCGCCAGCAGCTTGGCCATTGGGGGAGAGACCCAGTACTTC	CASSLAIGGETQYF
TRBV7-6	-	TRBJ2-7	many	TGTGCCAGCAGTTTCGGCAGCTCCTACGAGCAGTACTTC	CASSFGSSYEQYF
TRBV9	TRBD2	TRBJ2-3	many	TGTGCCAGCAGCGTAGATCTAGCGGGGGCCGGAGATACGCAGTATTTT	CASSVDLAGAGDTQYF
TRBV28	-	TRBJ2-7	many	TGTGCCAGCAGTTTTCAGGGAACGAAACAGTACTTC	CASSFQGTKQYF
TRBV28	TRBD2	TRBJ2-7	many	TGTGCCAGCAGGGGAGCGGGGCCCATCGAGCAGTACTTC	CASRGAGPIEQYF
TRBV5-1	-	TRBJ1-3	many	TGCGCCAGCAGCTTACAGGGCATTGGAAACACCATATATTTT	CASSLQGIGNTIYF
TRBV12-3/TRBV12-4	-	TRBJ1-1	many	TGTGCCAGCAGTTGGGCAGGGGAAGCTTTCTTT	CASSWAGEAFF
TRBV7-6	-	TRBJ2-7	many	TGTGCCAGCAGCAAGGATGACGGTTACGAGCAGTACTTC	CASSKDDGYEQYF
TRBV2	-	TRBJ1-6	many	TGTGCCAGCAGTGAACTCGTCTTGGGCAGTTCACCCCTCCACTTT	CASSELVLGSSPLHF
TRBV20-1	TRBD1	TRBJ1-2	many	TGCAGTGTCTCGGGGGACAGGTTTAACTATGGCTACACCTTC	CSVSGDRFNYGYTF